The 16 T cell receptor beta chains given below trace back to one sample, sequenced in a study of early T cells in non-severe SARS-CoV-2 infection. TCRdb reanalysed the 5' RACE reads using MiXCR and keeps one entry per CDR3 protein. The table has some 64,000 distinct CDR3 sequences, 7% to 10% seen once; the top ten hold roughly an eighth. Sequencing was performed on whole blood, taken at baseline. These receptors all come from an adult who was a healthcare worker with PCR-confirmed SARS-CoV-2 infection or an uninfected control (not recorded which).

The rearrangement joins TRBV20-1 to TRBJ2-7; D perhaps matches TRBD2 (5 bases). From germline, CDR1 is DFQATT and CDR2 SNEGSKA (reference sequence). The CDR3 loop spans 15 amino acids. Trimming left V 1 base short and J 4 bases short, with 17 bases between. The CDR3 loop is CSARARSGRAYEQYF. In nucleotides, the CDR3 is TGCAGTGCTAGAGCCCGTTCTGGGCGGGCATACGAGCAGTACTTC.

The sample holds a few counts of this clonotype. The chain has TRBV3-1 and TRBJ2-2; D gene unclear. V lost 7 bases to trimming and J lost 7 bases, with 16 bases between them. Germline CDR1 reads LGHDT; CDR2 reads YNNKEL (reference sequence). The CDR3 consists of 14 residues. CDR3 protein: CASTKTPDGGELFF. CDR3 bases: TGTGCCAGCACCAAAACGCCGGATGGCGGGGAGCTGTTTTTT.

This clonotype has at least ten counts. V is TRBV25-1 and J is TRBJ2-2, with unresolved D. The CDR3 is 12 residues long. The V end was cut by 1 base, the J end by 5 bases, with 2 bases between. Germline V gives CDR1 MGHDK, CDR2 SYGVNS. The CDR3 DNA reads TGTGCCAGCAGTGAATCTACCGGGGAGCTGTTTTTT. Residues: CASSESTGELFF.

This clonotype was recorded many times. The chain uses TRBV13 and TRBJ2-1, with a weak D call TRBD2 (6 bases). The CDR3 length is 17 residues. Germline V CDR1 and CDR2: PRHDT, FYEKMQ (reference sequence). V was trimmed by 2 bases and J by 4 bases, leaving 18 bases between them. This CDR3 is CASSLSTRGRTYNEQFF. CDR3 DNA sequence: TGTGCCAGCAGCTTATCCACTAGAGGGAGGACTTACAATGAGCAGTTCTTC.

The gene calls are TRBV7-9 and TRBJ2-3; 7 bases fit TRBD1. V gave up 4 bases and J gave up 8 bases; unmatched junction bases: 6. The CDR3 totals 13 residues. Germline V gives CDR1 SEHNR, CDR2 FQNEAQ (reference sequence). CDR3 in amino acids: CASSSQTGSTQYF. Written as DNA, the CDR3 is TGTGCCAGCAGCTCCCAGACAGGGAGTACGCAGTATTTT. The entire variable domain, with the rest obtained from reference TRBV7-9 and TRBJ2-3, is as follows: DTGVSQNPRHKITKRGQNVTFRCDPISEHNRLYWYRQTLGQGPEFLTYFQNEAQLEKSRLLSDRFSAERPKGSFSTLEIQRTEQGDSAMYLCASSSQTGSTQYFGPGTRLTVL.

This clonotype was seen at least ten times. The chain carries TRBV10-3 and TRBJ2-3; TRBD1 matches 9 bases. Trimming at V came to 4 bases and at J to 0 bases, leaving 8 bases not matched to a gene. The germline V gene has CDR1 ENHRY and CDR2 SYGVKD. This CDR3 has 17 amino acids. The CDR3 reads CAISGDGTGSSTDTQYF. The CDR3 DNA follows: TGTGCCATCAGTGGTGACGGGACAGGGTCCAGCACAGATACGCAGTATTTT.

The chain combines TRBV20-1 with TRBJ2-5; no clear D gene. Germline V gene lookup returns CDR1 DFQATT and CDR2 SNEGSKA (reference sequence). Trimming took off 3 bases at V and 5 bases at J, with 10 bases between the two ends. This CDR3 region has 12 residues. The CDR3 region has the DNA TGCAGTGCTAGGCTAGGGAAGGAGACCCAGTACTTC. Translation gives CSARLGKETQYF.

V and J are TRBV30 and TRBJ1-4, with D possibly being TRBD1 (6 bases). V was shortened by 0 bases and J by 7 bases, with 9 bases between the two germline ends. The V gene's germline CDR1 is GTSNPN and CDR2 SVGIG (reference sequence). CDR3 size: 13 residues. The CDR3 nucleotides are TGTGCCTGGAGTGTACAGGGAGCTGAAAAACTGTTTTTT. This encodes CAWSVQGAEKLFF.

The sample holds a few counts of this clonotype. The chain has TRBV7-6 and TRBJ2-5; D gene uncertain. Germline CDR1 reads SGHVS; CDR2 reads FNYEAQ. V gave up 3 bases and J gave up 4 bases, with 9 bases separating them. CDR3 size: 13 residues. The CDR3 bases are TGTGCCAGCAGCTTTAACCTGGGAGAGACCCAGTACTTC. As protein: CASSFNLGETQYF. Looking up the rest from reference TRBV7-6 and TRBJ2-5 gives the full variable domain: GAGVSQSPRYKVTKRGQDVALRCDPISGHVSLYWYRQALGQGPEFLTYFNYEAQQDKSGLPNDRFSAERPEGSISTLTIQRTEQRDSAMYRCASSFNLGETQYFGPGTRLLVL.

As DNA, the CDR3 is TGTGCCAGCAGTAAGACACAGGGGGCAAAAAACATTCAGTACTTC. Its translation is CASSKTQGAKNIQYF. The chain is built from TRBV5-4 and TRBJ2-4, with 9 positions matching TRBD1. Germline values: CDR1 SGHNT, CDR2 YYREEE (reference sequence). The CDR3 totals 15 residues. V lost 5 bases, J lost 4 bases, and 7 bases stayed unmatched.

The chain uses TRBV7-9 and TRBJ2-7, with a possible D match to TRBD2 (5 bases). Germline CDR1 is SEHNR and CDR2 is FQNEAQ (reference sequence). V shed 1 base and J shed 3 bases, with 10 bases lying between them. The length of the CDR3 is 14 residues. The CDR3 nucleotides read TGTGCCAGCAGCTTAGAAGGCGGAGGCTACGAGCAGTACTTC. It codes for CASSLEGGGYEQYF.

The gene calls are TRBV5-1 and TRBJ2-3, with a possible D match to TRBD1 (7 bases). The CDR3 is 16 amino acids. The V and J ends lost 0 bases and 4 bases respectively, with 15 bases between them. Germline V gene lookup returns CDR1 SGHRS and CDR2 YFSETQ. The CDR3 nucleotides are TGCGCCAGCAGCTTGGCCCCCGGCAGGGGGGCAGATACGCAGTATTTT. Its translation is CASSLAPGRGADTQYF.

This clonotype has just a few counts. V gene TRBV7-9 combines with J gene TRBJ1-1; D unresolved. Trimming took off 1 base at V and 6 bases at J, with 15 bases between the two ends. Germline assignment: CDR1 SEHNR and CDR2 FQNEAQ (reference sequence). This CDR3 region has 15 residues. CDR3 sequence: CASSLVRYGLAEAFF. The CDR3 nucleotides are TGTGCCAGCAGCTTAGTGCGGTACGGGTTGGCTGAAGCTTTCTTT.

Only a few counts were recorded for this clonotype. V and J are TRBV20-1 and TRBJ2-7, with 12 nucleotides matching TRBD2. Germline loops: CDR1 DFQATT, CDR2 SNEGSKA (reference sequence). The CDR3 consists of 15 residues. The V and J ends lost 2 bases and 1 base, in that order; junction bases with no gene match: 3. This CDR3 reads CSARLAGGGSYEQYF. The CDR3 DNA is TGCAGTGCTAGACTAGCGGGAGGGGGTTCCTACGAGCAGTACTTC.

In this sample, this clonotype turned up many times. V and J are TRBV7-2 and TRBJ2-1, with TRBD1 matching 9 bases. The V segment lost 4 bases and the J segment 6 bases; nucleotides outside the gene matches: 10. This CDR3 spans 16 amino acids. The germline gives CDR1 SGHTA, CDR2 FQGNSA. The CDR3 is CASSWGPGQGTNEQFF. CDR3 in DNA: TGTGCCAGCAGCTGGGGGCCGGGACAGGGTACCAATGAGCAGTTCTTC.

The table lists this clonotype with many counts. J is TRBJ1-1 and V is TRBV12-3 or TRBV12-4, with D uncertain. This CDR3 spans 12 amino acids. V was shortened by 7 bases and J by 0 bases, with 6 bases between the two germline ends. The CDR3 sequence: CASNRLNTEAFF. The CDR3, as DNA: TGTGCCAGCAACCGACTGAACACTGAAGCTTTCTTT.